These 19 T cell receptor beta chains were sequenced from one sample in a study of OX40 agonist ivuxolimab in advanced cancers. Assay: immunoSEQ multiplex PCR; the TCRdb copy retains only in-frame clones and omits some. Among tens of thousands of clones, 88% were seen once, and the ten largest hold 4.1%. The input for sequencing was CD4+ or CD8+ T cells sorted from blood, taken in a trial of the OX40 agonist ivuxolimab. These receptors all stem from an adult with an advanced solid tumor such as melanoma, head and neck, liver or kidney cancer.

The chain is built from TRBV7-8 and TRBJ2-3; D remains ambiguous. The CDR3 totals 15 residues. Looked up from germline, CDR1 is SGHVS and CDR2 is FQNEAQ. The V and J ends lost 5 bases and 0 bases respectively, with 12 bases between them. The CDR3 sequence: CASSLRSVSTDTQYF. CDR3 coding DNA: TGTGCCAGCAGCCTCAGGAGCGTTAGCACAGATACGCAGTATTTT.

V is TRBV7-3 and J is TRBJ2-1; D tentatively fits TRBD1 or TRBD2 (5 bases each). Per germline, CDR1 SGHTA and CDR2 FQGTGA. The CDR3 spans 16 residues. Trimming cost V 5 bases and J 6 bases, with 20 bases left between them. The CDR3 sequence is CASSTHGTQRLNEQFF. The DNA for the CDR3 is TGTGCCAGCAGCACGCACGGGACCCAACGGCTCAATGAGCAGTTCTTC.

The chain combines TRBV13 with TRBJ2-3, with D possibly being TRBD1 (6 bases). Germline-derived CDR1 and CDR2 are PRHDT and FYEKMQ (reference sequence). This CDR3 comprises 14 residues. V was cut by 4 bases and J by 3 bases, with 11 bases left in between. CDR3: CASSSKGETDTQYF. The CDR3 region has the DNA TGTGCCAGCAGCTCGAAGGGGGAGACAGATACGCAGTATTTT.

V is TRBV5-6 and J is TRBJ2-1, with a weak D call TRBD1 (6 bases). This CDR3 comprises 15 residues. The germline V and J ends were trimmed by 4 bases and 3 bases, with 14 bases remaining between them. Looked up from germline, CDR1 is SGHDT and CDR2 is YYEEEE. CDR3 residues: CASSPSGVLYNEQFF. The DNA for the CDR3 is TGTGCCAGCAGCCCGTCAGGGGTCCTCTACAATGAGCAGTTCTTC.

The chain links TRBV6-5 to TRBJ2-5, with 7 bases that match TRBD2. Germline assignment: CDR1 MNHEY and CDR2 SVGAGI. The CDR3 has 15 residues. Trimming took 2 bases from V and 3 from J; bases not matched to a gene: 6. As DNA, the CDR3 is TGTGCCAGCAGTTACGGGGTGGCGGGAGAAGAGACCCAGTACTTC. Residues: CASSYGVAGEETQYF.

J is TRBJ2-1 and V is TRBV5-1; D gene unclear. CDR1 is SGHRS, CDR2 YFSETQ, per germline. The CDR3 has 14 amino acids. V lost 3 bases and J 2 bases, leaving 9 bases between the germline ends. The CDR3 sequence is CASSSQNTYNEQFF. The CDR3, as DNA: TGCGCCAGCAGCTCTCAGAATACCTACAATGAGCAGTTCTTC.

CDR3 region: CASRGTGTGLFGYTF. DNA for the CDR3: TGTGCCAGCAGGGGGACCGGGACAGGGCTTTTTGGCTACACCTTC. This chain uses TRBV25-1 with TRBJ1-2, with 9 bases that match TRBD1. With V trimmed by 6 bases and J by 7 bases, 12 bases remained unmatched. Germline CDR1 reads MGHDK; CDR2 reads SYGVNS. This CDR3 comprises 15 residues.

The chain links TRBV30 to TRBJ2-7; TRBD1 is a possible D gene (5 bases). CDR1 GTSNPN and CDR2 SVGIG come from the germline V gene (reference sequence). The CDR3 extends over 12 amino acids. The CDR3 sequence: CALQVQGGEQYF. In nucleotides, the CDR3 is TGTGCTTTACAAGTCCAGGGTGGCGAGCAGTACTTC.

The chain has TRBV28 and TRBJ2-7; 9 bases fit TRBD2. The germline gives CDR1 MDHEN, CDR2 SYDVKM. CDR3 length: 15 amino acids. V gave up 5 bases and J gave up 4 bases; unmatched junction bases: 9. The CDR3, as DNA: TGTGCCAGCAGTGACGGGACTAGCAGACCTTACGAGCAGTACTTC. Amino acid sequence: CASSDGTSRPYEQYF.

The rearrangement links TRBV19 to TRBJ1-4, with D unclear. CDR1 is LNHDA, CDR2 SQIVND, per germline (reference sequence). Trimming removed 5 bases at V and 8 bases at J, with 15 bases between. The CDR3 has 14 amino acids. The CDR3 loop reads CASSSAQRTEKLFF. The CDR3 nucleotides read TGTGCCAGTAGTTCAGCTCAGCGAACCGAAAAACTGTTTTTT. Full variable domain (rest looked up from reference TRBV19 and TRBJ1-4): DGGITQSPKYLFRKEGQNVTLSCEQNLNHDAMYWYRQDPGQGLRLIYYSQIVNDFQKGDIAEGYSVSREKKESFPLTVTSAQKNPTAFYLCASSSAQRTEKLFFGSGTQLSVL.

V gene TRBV7-3 combines with J gene TRBJ2-2, with D perhaps matching TRBD1 or TRBD2 (6 bases each). Trimming took off 5 bases at V and 1 base at J, with 14 bases between the two ends. Germline V gene lookup returns CDR1 SGHTA and CDR2 FQGTGA. The CDR3 length is 16 residues. The CDR3 coding sequence is TGTGCCAGCAGCCCCGGGGCGGGACAGAACACCGGGGAGCTGTTTTTT. Amino acid sequence: CASSPGAGQNTGELFF. Full variable domain (rest looked up from reference TRBV7-3 and TRBJ2-2): GAGVSQTPSNKVTEKGKYVELRCDPISGHTALYWYRQSLGQGPEFLIYFQGTGAADDSGLPNDRFFAVRPEGSVSTLKIQRTERGDSAVYLCASSPGAGQNTGELFFGEGSRLTVL.

V usage is TRBV2 and J usage is TRBJ2-7; possibly TRBD2 for D (5 bases). Trimming removed 3 bases at V and 7 bases at J, with 10 bases between. CDR1 is SNHLY and CDR2 is FYNNEI in the germline V gene. This CDR3 is built from 12 residues. The chain's CDR3 is CASSDGGLEQYF. CDR3 DNA sequence: TGTGCCAGCAGTGATGGAGGACTTGAGCAGTACTTC.

This clone appeared once. This chain uses TRBV4-1 with TRBJ2-5; no clear D gene. The J call may be wrong; the DNA end is better matched by TRBJ2-7. CDR1 is MGHRA, CDR2 YSYEKL, per germline. This CDR3 has 15 amino acids. CDR3 region: CASSQDADRAYEQYF. Here the CDR3 DNA reads TGCGCCAGCAGCCAAGATGCCGATCGTGCCTACGAGCAGTACTTC.

This chain joins TRBV29-1 and TRBJ1-1; D is perhaps TRBD1 (6 bases). Germline loops: CDR1 SQVTM, CDR2 ANQGSEA. V lost 3 bases and J 0 bases, leaving 8 bases between the germline ends. This CDR3 spans 13 amino acids. In nucleotides, the CDR3 is TGCAGCGTTGAGAGGGACATGAACACTGAAGCTTTCTTT. The encoded protein is CSVERDMNTEAFF. Together with reference TRBV29-1 and TRBJ1-1, the CDR3 gives the full variable domain: SAVISQKPSRDICQRGTSLTIQCQVDSQVTMMFWYRQQPGQSLTLIATANQGSEATYESGFVIDKFPISRPNLTFSTLTVSNMSPEDSSIYLCSVERDMNTEAFFGQGTRLTVV.

This chain connects TRBV5-1 to TRBJ1-2, with TRBD1 matching 8 bases. This CDR3 is built from 15 residues. CDR1 and CDR2 (germline): SGHRS, YFSETQ. J gave up 3 bases and V 4 bases, and 8 bases lay outside the gene matches. DNA of the CDR3: TGCGCCAGCAGCCCGGGACAGGTAGGCCACTATGGCTACACCTTC. Translation gives CASSPGQVGHYGYTF.

As for this clone: Other DNA sequences in the sample encode the same CDR3. The V and J genes are TRBV7-8 and TRBJ2-1, with D tentatively TRBD2 (6 bases). This CDR3 comprises 16 residues. Deletions cut 4 bases from V and 3 bases from J, with 16 bases between. Germline V gene lookup returns CDR1 SGHVS and CDR2 FQNEAQ. CDR3 DNA: TGTGCCAGCAGCTCCCAACTAGCAGGAGGCTACAATGAGCAGTTCTTC. Translated, it gives CASSSQLAGGYNEQFF.

With respect to this clone: An end of the junction does not agree with germline; a read error may underlie this. CDR3 sequence (DNA): TGTGTCAGCACTCTTACAGGGACCCAAGAGACCCAGTACTTC. The encoded protein is CVSTLTGTQETQYF. The chain has TRBV6-6 and TRBJ2-5; D is perhaps TRBD1 (6 bases). This CDR3 is built from 14 residues. From germline, CDR1 is MNHNY and CDR2 SVGAGI (reference sequence).

This chain uses TRBV27 with TRBJ1-5; D perhaps matches TRBD1 (5 bases). Germline assignment: CDR1 MNHEY and CDR2 SMNVEV (reference sequence). V lost 10 bases and J 1 base, leaving 11 bases between the germline ends. This CDR3 is 13 amino acids long. This CDR3 reads CATKAGSNQPQHF. In DNA, the CDR3 is TGTGCCACAAAGGCAGGGAGCAATCAGCCCCAGCATTTT.

The genes are TRBV6-5 and TRBJ2-7; 8 bases agree with TRBD1. CDR3 length: 16 amino acids. Germline lookup yields CDR1 MNHEY and CDR2 SVGAGI. Losses at the gene ends were 0 bases for V and 4 bases for J; bases not matched to a gene: 8. CDR3 nucleotides: TGTGCCAGCAGTTACTCTGGGCAGGGGGCGGGGTACGAGCAGTACTTC. This translates into CASSYSGQGAGYEQYF.